These T cell receptor beta chains were read from a single sample in a study of human T cells and chemical hapten exposure. Each CDR3 protein is one row after TCRdb ran MiXCR on the reads. The sample holds about 120,000 distinct CDR3 sequences, approximately 9% seen once. The source material was whole blood. The source of these receptors is a human donor in good health. Some clones in this sample may be carry-over from other donors' samples. Both conserved end residues are part of each CDR3. The order of the fields is CDR3 DNA, CDR3 protein, J gene, D gene, clone size, V gene. The D gene is left open where the match is weak. For some rows the clone size is stated as once, few or many, or as a class when expanded; others skip it.

CDR3 DNA: TGCGCCAGCAGCTTGGCCGGTACAGTAGGTCAGCCCCAGCATTTT
CDR3 protein: CASSLAGTVGQPQHF
J gene: TRBJ1-5
D gene: NA
clone size: NA
V gene: TRBV5-1

CDR3 DNA: TGTGCCAGCAGGTTAGGGGATCTGACTGAAGCTTTCTTT
CDR3 protein: CASRLGDLTEAFF
J gene: TRBJ1-1
D gene: NA
clone size: NA
V gene: TRBV2

CDR3 DNA: TGTGCCATCAAAGTAGCGGGAAGAGGAATATACGAGCAGTACTTC
CDR3 protein: CAIKVAGRGIYEQYF
J gene: TRBJ2-7
D gene: TRBD2
clone size: many
V gene: TRBV10-3

CDR3 DNA: TGCGCCAGCAGCCAGACCCCGACAGGGAACTACGAGCAGTACTTC
CDR3 protein: CASSQTPTGNYEQYF
J gene: TRBJ2-7
D gene: TRBD1
clone size: NA
V gene: TRBV4-1

CDR3 DNA: TGTGCCAGCAACCCACAGGGGTTTACCTACGAGCAGTACTTC
CDR3 protein: CASNPQGFTYEQYF
J gene: TRBJ2-7
D gene: TRBD1
clone size: many
V gene: TRBV6-4

CDR3 DNA: TGTGCCAGTAGTCACCGGACAGGGAGCTCCTACGAGCAGTACTTC
CDR3 protein: CASSHRTGSSYEQYF
J gene: TRBJ2-7
D gene: TRBD1
clone size: few
V gene: TRBV19

CDR3 DNA: TGCGCCAGCAGCTTGGTGCGGGGGCGGAAGGACTATTTCGCGAACACCGGGGAGCTGTTTTTT
CDR3 protein: CASSLVRGRKDYFANTGELFF
J gene: TRBJ2-2
D gene: NA
clone size: NA
V gene: TRBV5-1

CDR3 DNA: TGTGCCAGCAGTTTACGACAGGTGGGAGCGTCACCCCTCCACTTT
CDR3 protein: CASSLRQVGASPLHF
J gene: TRBJ1-6
D gene: NA
clone size: many
V gene: TRBV27

CDR3 DNA: TGTGCCAGCTCACAAGGGACAGGGGGTTTTGAGCCCCAGCATTTT
CDR3 protein: CASSQGTGGFEPQHF
J gene: TRBJ1-5
D gene: TRBD1
clone size: many
V gene: TRBV18

CDR3 DNA: TGTGCCAGCAGCCCCACAGACGGGGACAGTCTTTTAGGTGAGCAGTTCTTC
CDR3 protein: CASSPTDGDSLLGEQFF
J gene: TRBJ2-1
D gene: TRBD1
clone size: NA
V gene: TRBV7-9

CDR3 DNA: TGTGCCAGCAGTTTAAAGGCCGGTTACTACGAGCAGTACTTC
CDR3 protein: CASSLKAGYYEQYF
J gene: TRBJ2-7
D gene: NA
clone size: many
V gene: TRBV12-3/TRBV12-4

CDR3 DNA: TGTGCCAGCAGTCGGACAGGGGACCCCTACAATGAGCAGTTCTTC
CDR3 protein: CASSRTGDPYNEQFF
J gene: TRBJ2-1
D gene: TRBD1
clone size: many
V gene: TRBV6-6

CDR3 DNA: TGTGCCAGCAAGAGGACAGGGGACGAAAACACCATATATTTT
CDR3 protein: CASKRTGDENTIYF
J gene: TRBJ1-3
D gene: TRBD1
clone size: many
V gene: TRBV6-2/TRBV6-3

CDR3 DNA: TGTGCTAGTGGTTTGGCCGCGACAGGGAGGAGGCCCCAGCATTTT
CDR3 protein: CASGLAATGRRPQHF
J gene: TRBJ1-5
D gene: TRBD1
clone size: many
V gene: TRBV12-5

CDR3 DNA: TGTGCCAGCAGCTTGGAGGGTGGCCGGGGTGGAACTGAAGCTTTCTTT
CDR3 protein: CASSLEGGRGGTEAFF
J gene: TRBJ1-1
D gene: NA
clone size: many
V gene: TRBV11-2

CDR3 DNA: TGTGCCAGTAGTATCCTCAGACGGACGGGGAATTACGAGCAGTACTTC
CDR3 protein: CASSILRRTGNYEQYF
J gene: TRBJ2-7
D gene: NA
clone size: NA
V gene: TRBV19

CDR3 DNA: TGTGCCACCCGAGCGGGATACAATGAGCAGTTCTTC
CDR3 protein: CATRAGYNEQFF
J gene: TRBJ2-1
D gene: TRBD2
clone size: many
V gene: TRBV27

CDR3 DNA: TGTGCCAGCAGGATCGGGACCAACACTGAAGCTTTCTTT
CDR3 protein: CASRIGTNTEAFF
J gene: TRBJ1-1
D gene: NA
clone size: many
V gene: TRBV2

CDR3 DNA: TGTGCCAGCAGCAGGTGGGGGACCTACAATGAGCAGTTCTTC
CDR3 protein: CASSRWGTYNEQFF
J gene: TRBJ2-1
D gene: NA
clone size: many
V gene: TRBV9

CDR3 DNA: TGTGCCAGTAGTAGACAGGTGACCTATGGCTACACCTTC
CDR3 protein: CASSRQVTYGYTF
J gene: TRBJ1-2
D gene: NA
clone size: NA
V gene: TRBV19

CDR3 DNA: TGTGCCAGCACCCCTACCACAACGTTCACCGGGGAGCTGTTTTTT
CDR3 protein: CASTPTTTFTGELFF
J gene: TRBJ2-2
D gene: NA
clone size: many
V gene: TRBV7-9

CDR3 DNA: TGTGCCAGCAGCTTATCGACAGGGGGCCCAGATACGCAGTATTTT
CDR3 protein: CASSLSTGGPDTQYF
J gene: TRBJ2-3
D gene: TRBD1
clone size: NA
V gene: TRBV7-6

CDR3 DNA: TGTGCCAGCAAGTCCTCGGTGGCGTCCCAAGAGACCCAGTACTTC
CDR3 protein: CASKSSVASQETQYF
J gene: TRBJ2-5
D gene: NA
clone size: NA
V gene: TRBV27

CDR3 DNA: TGTGCCAGCAGCCCGCGAGGGCAGGGGGCAGGGTCACCCCTCCACTTT
CDR3 protein: CASSPRGQGAGSPLHF
J gene: TRBJ1-6
D gene: TRBD1
clone size: many
V gene: TRBV7-2

CDR3 DNA: TGCAGCGTCGAAGTACGAACCACTGAAGCTTTCTTT
CDR3 protein: CSVEVRTTEAFF
J gene: TRBJ1-1
D gene: NA
clone size: many
V gene: TRBV29-1

CDR3 DNA: TGTGCCAGCAGCTTCCGAATCTCGACTAGCGGGGTAGCGAACACCGGGGAGCTGTTTTTT
CDR3 protein: CASSFRISTSGVANTGELFF
J gene: TRBJ2-2
D gene: TRBD2
clone size: NA
V gene: TRBV5-6

CDR3 DNA: TGTGCCAGCACCTGGTCCCTCAATCAGCCCCAGCATTTT
CDR3 protein: CASTWSLNQPQHF
J gene: TRBJ1-5
D gene: NA
clone size: many
V gene: TRBV12-3/TRBV12-4

CDR3 DNA: TGTGCCAGCAGTTACCCTCAATGGAATGAGCAGTTCTTC
CDR3 protein: CASSYPQWNEQFF
J gene: TRBJ2-1
D gene: NA
clone size: many
V gene: TRBV6-2/TRBV6-3

CDR3 DNA: TGCAGTGCCAGGCGACTAGCGGGAGATCTCAATGAGCAGTTCTTC
CDR3 protein: CSARRLAGDLNEQFF
J gene: TRBJ2-1
D gene: TRBD2
clone size: few
V gene: TRBV20-1